These 29 T cell receptor beta chains were all obtained from the same sample, sequenced in a study of cytomegalovirus exposure and HLA in healthy donors. A multiplex PCR was run with 60 Vbeta primers and 13 Jbeta primers. Sequenced by immunoSEQ multiplex PCR; TCRdb stores in-frame clones only, minus some. Of 85,000 to 100,000 clones listed, over 60% are singletons. Sequenced sample: PBMCs. The origin of the receptors is a human donor in good health.

In this sample, this clone turned up a few times. The chain is built from TRBV2 and TRBJ1-1, with unresolved D. Germline V gene sequence: CDR1 SNHLY, CDR2 FYNNEI. Trimming pared 3 bases from V and 6 bases from J, leaving 11 bases between. The CDR3 runs to 13 residues. The CDR3 sequence: CASSDSRVAEAFF. Written as DNA, the CDR3 is TGTGCCAGCAGTGATTCCCGGGTGGCTGAAGCTTTCTTT.

The CDR3, as DNA: TGTGCCAGCAGTGAAGCGCTGACAGGTTTCAATCAGCCCCAGCATTTT. This gives the protein CASSEALTGFNQPQHF. This chain joins TRBV6-1 and TRBJ1-5; D may be TRBD1 (6 bases). This CDR3 has 16 amino acids. Trimming stripped 0 bases from V and 3 bases from J, with 12 bases between. The germline V gene has CDR1 MNHNS and CDR2 SASEGT.

This clone was seen just once. The CDR3 reads CASSQAGTSGSTDTQYF. CDR3 nucleotides: TGCGCCAGCAGCCAAGCGGGGACTAGCGGGAGCACAGATACGCAGTATTTT. The rearrangement uses TRBV4-3 and TRBJ2-3; 12 positions match TRBD2. The CDR3 totals 17 residues. The V gene end was trimmed by 1 base and the J gene end by 0 bases; junction bases not matched to a gene: 2. CDR1 is LGHNA, CDR2 YSLEER, per germline.

V gene TRBV7-2 combines with J gene TRBJ2-1; D is undetermined. This CDR3 spans 12 amino acids. Per the germline V gene, CDR1 is SGHTA and CDR2 is FQGNSA. V shed 5 bases and J shed 9 bases, with 11 bases lying between them. The DNA of the CDR3 is TGTGCCAGCAGCCCCCCTTACGGTGAGCAGTTCTTC. Amino acid sequence: CASSPPYGEQFF.

The chain recombines TRBV18 with TRBJ1-1; a possible D gene is TRBD1 (6 bases). Germline CDR1 and CDR2: KGHSH and LQKENI. Between the trimmed V and J ends, which lost 6 bases and 0 bases, there was a span of 14 bases. This CDR3 contains 15 residues. The CDR3: CASSDSAGMNTEAFF. DNA for the CDR3: TGTGCCAGCTCGGACAGTGCAGGAATGAACACTGAAGCTTTCTTT.

The DNA for the CDR3 is TGTGCCAGCAGCAACCGGGACACCCGAATTTCCGGCTACACCTTC. It translates to CASSNRDTRISGYTF. The V gene is TRBV5-6, the J gene TRBJ1-2; D may be TRBD1 (6 bases). The CDR3 loop spans 15 amino acids. CDR1 is SGHDT, CDR2 YYEEEE, per germline. Trimming pared 4 bases from V and 8 bases from J, leaving 21 bases between.

The chain couples TRBV19 to TRBJ2-2, with unresolved D. Germline lookup yields CDR1 LNHDA and CDR2 SQIVND (reference sequence). The germline V and J ends were trimmed by 6 bases and 1 base, with 9 bases remaining between them. CDR3 length: 14 residues. The CDR3 loop reads CASSVNMNTGELFF. In DNA, the CDR3 is TGTGCCAGTAGCGTGAACATGAACACCGGGGAGCTGTTTTTT. Based on the CDR3 plus reference TRBV19 and TRBJ2-2, the full variable domain is DGGITQSPKYLFRKEGQNVTLSCEQNLNHDAMYWYRQDPGQGLRLIYYSQIVNDFQKGDIAEGYSVSREKKESFPLTVTSAQKNPTAFYLCASSVNMNTGELFFGEGSRLTVL.

The rearrangement links TRBV4-1 to TRBJ2-1, with TRBD2 identical over 8 bases. The CDR3 is 17 residues long. The J segment lost 7 bases and the V segment lost 0 bases, leaving 11 bases of the junction unmatched. Germline loops: CDR1 MGHRA, CDR2 YSYEKL. In nucleotides, the CDR3 is TGCGCCAGCAGCCAAGATCATTTGCGGGGGGCCTGGAATGAGCAGTTCTTC. Its protein is CASSQDHLRGAWNEQFF.

The chain couples TRBV30 to TRBJ1-1; no definite D call. The CDR3 has 12 residues. Germline CDR1 is GTSNPN and CDR2 is SVGIG (reference sequence). V gave up 2 bases and J gave up 1 base, with 5 bases separating them. The CDR3 region is CAWSSGNTEAFF. The CDR3 DNA follows: TGTGCCTGGAGTTCAGGGAACACTGAAGCTTTCTTT.

The chain uses TRBV9 and TRBJ1-3; TRBD1 matches at 7 bases. V trimming: 4 bases; J trimming: 0 bases; junction bases outside the gene matches: 4. Germline CDR1 and CDR2: SGDLS and YYNGEE. The CDR3 spans 15 residues. The CDR3 reads CASSSRTGSGNTIYF. In DNA form, the CDR3 reads TGTGCCAGCAGCTCCCGGACAGGCTCTGGAAACACCATATATTTT.

The V gene is TRBV21-1, the J gene TRBJ2-3; the tabulated D call, TRBD2, remains unverified against the DNA. TRBV21-1 is described as a pseudogene. This CDR3 has 15 residues. The CDR3 reads CASSVQTTRTDTQYF. Written as DNA, the CDR3 is TGTGCCAGCAGCGTCCAGACTACCCGCACAGATACGCAGTATTTT.

The V and J genes are TRBV2 and TRBJ1-1; 7 bases are shared with TRBD1. The trim removed 5 bases at V and 8 bases at J, leaving 2 bases unmatched. The CDR3 covers 11 residues. CDR1 is SNHLY and CDR2 is FYNNEI in the germline V gene. CDR3 in DNA: TGTGCCAGCAGTAGACAGGGAGAAGCTTTCTTT. This gives the protein CASSRQGEAFF.

The chain recombines TRBV6-6 with TRBJ2-2, with D possibly TRBD1 on 6 matching bases. V dropped 0 bases and J dropped 7 bases, with 12 bases sitting between them. The CDR3 covers 15 residues. Per germline, CDR1 MNHNY and CDR2 SVGAGI (reference sequence). The CDR3 region is CASSYSGQGNGELFF. For the CDR3, the DNA is TGTGCCAGCAGTTACTCGGGGCAGGGGAACGGGGAGCTGTTTTTT.

The J gene is TRBJ1-6, the V gene TRBV30; TRBD1 matches 9 bases. Germline V gives CDR1 GTSNPN, CDR2 SVGIG (reference sequence). V dropped 2 bases and J dropped 7; count of bases not matched to a gene: 9. The CDR3 contains 16 residues. The CDR3 loop reads CAWSPSHRGRNSPLHF. The DNA for the CDR3 is TGTGCCTGGAGTCCCTCGCACAGGGGGCGGAATTCACCCCTCCACTTT.

This clone has more than one count but fewer than ten. This chain links TRBV9 with TRBJ1-4; D is perhaps TRBD1 (5 bases). The CDR3 is 15 residues long. Germline CDR1 and CDR2: SGDLS and YYNGEE. Trimming left V 2 bases short and J 5 bases short, with 13 bases between. The CDR3 DNA sequence: TGTGCCAGCAGCGTGGAAGGGGCGCCGAATGAAAAACTGTTTTTT. Translating gives CASSVEGAPNEKLFF.

V is TRBV10-3 and J is TRBJ1-1; D might be TRBD1 (5 bases). Trimming pared 2 bases from V and 0 bases from J, leaving 7 bases between. In germline, CDR1 is ENHRY, CDR2 SYGVKD. The CDR3 sequence is 14 residues long. The CDR3: CAISEDSLNTEAFF. The CDR3 region has the DNA TGTGCCATCAGTGAGGACAGCTTGAACACTGAAGCTTTCTTT.

The genes are TRBV6-1 and TRBJ1-1; 7 bases are a match to TRBD1. Germline V gives CDR1 MNHNS, CDR2 SASEGT. The V and J ends lost 2 bases and 4 bases, in that order; junction bases with no gene match: 4. There are 14 residues in the CDR3. This CDR3 is CASSELGGFTEAFF. The CDR3 coding sequence is TGTGCCAGCAGTGAACTAGGGGGCTTCACTGAAGCTTTCTTT.

V usage is TRBV5-1 and J usage is TRBJ1-3; 7 bases are a match to TRBD1. The CDR3 loop spans 17 amino acids. Germline V gives CDR1 SGHRS, CDR2 YFSETQ. After removal of 5 bases from V and 2 bases from J, the junction contained 13 bases not matched to a gene. Written as DNA, the CDR3 is TGCGCCAGCAGACCGGGACAGATCTCTTTGGCTGGAAACACCATATATTTT. This codes for CASRPGQISLAGNTIYF.

This chain uses TRBV11-2 with TRBJ2-6; 10 bases are shared with TRBD2. This CDR3 region has 19 residues. The germline V gene has CDR1 SGHAT and CDR2 FQNNGV. J gave up 0 bases and V 2 bases, and 7 bases lay outside the gene matches. CDR3 sequence reads: CASSLKGRLAGSGANVLTF. The CDR3 region has the DNA TGTGCCAGCAGCTTAAAGGGAAGACTAGCGGGCTCTGGGGCCAACGTCCTGACTTTC.

The chain is built from TRBV19 and TRBJ1-2; D gene uncertain. CDR3 length: 12 amino acids. Germline CDR1 reads LNHDA; CDR2 reads SQIVND (reference sequence). Between the trimmed V and J ends, which lost 3 bases and 3 bases, there was a span of 5 bases. CDR3 protein: CASSIADYGYTF. CDR3 coding DNA: TGTGCCAGTAGTATCGCAGACTATGGCTACACCTTC.

The chain links TRBV6-1 to TRBJ1-6; D is unclear. The CDR3 runs 15 residues. The V gene lost 6 bases and the J gene lost 5 bases, with 14 bases spanning the gap. CDR1 and CDR2 (germline): MNHNS, SASEGT. The DNA of the CDR3 is TGTGCCAGCAGGGCGCAGGCTGAGAATAATTCACCCCTCCACTTT. Translation: CASRAQAENNSPLHF.

Only a few counts were recorded for this clone. This chain links TRBV6-5 with TRBJ2-7; no reliable D call. Trimming took off 2 bases at V and 0 bases at J, with 5 bases between the two ends. The CDR3 has 13 amino acids. Germline values: CDR1 MNHEY, CDR2 SVGAGI. The CDR3 reads CASSYPYSYEQYF. The CDR3 coding sequence is TGTGCCAGCAGTTACCCGTACTCCTACGAGCAGTACTTC.

This rearrangement joins TRBV7-6 to TRBJ1-6, with D possibly being TRBD1 (5 bases). Germline CDR1 is SGHVS and CDR2 is FNYEAQ. The CDR3 is 15 residues long. The V end lost 0 bases, the J end lost 9 bases, and 12 bases lay between the germline ends. The CDR3 protein is CASSLAGGEGSPLHF. The CDR3 DNA reads TGTGCCAGCAGCTTAGCGGGAGGGGAAGGTTCACCCCTCCACTTT.

The CDR3 nucleotides read TGTGCCAGCAGCTTATCGGTGAACTATGGCTACACCTTC. Translated: CASSLSVNYGYTF. The chain joins TRBV7-9 to TRBJ1-2; D ambiguous. The CDR3 loop spans 13 amino acids. Germline V gene sequence: CDR1 SEHNR, CDR2 FQNEAQ (reference sequence). V gave up 2 bases and J gave up 2 bases, with 6 bases separating them.

The chain combines TRBV18 with TRBJ2-1; 7 nucleotides agree with TRBD2. Trimming at V came to 11 bases and at J to 5 bases, leaving 12 bases not matched to a gene. Germline V gene sequence: CDR1 KGHSH, CDR2 LQKENI. This CDR3 has 14 residues. CDR3 in amino acids: CASRQTGGHNEQFF. CDR3 DNA: TGTGCCTCAAGGCAAACGGGGGGTCACAATGAGCAGTTCTTC.

The CDR3 loop reads CASSPRLAGEQFF. The CDR3 nucleotides read TGTGCCAGCAGCCCTCGACTAGCGGGTGAGCAGTTCTTC. The chain has TRBV9 and TRBJ2-1; 10 bases align to TRBD2. This CDR3 contains 13 residues. V lost 4 bases to trimming and J lost 9 bases; unmatched junction nucleotides: 4. From germline, CDR1 is SGDLS and CDR2 YYNGEE.

The gene calls are TRBV18 and TRBJ2-6, with D unclear. Germline CDR1 is KGHSH and CDR2 is LQKENI. This CDR3 has 15 residues. Trimming removed 1 base from V and 0 bases from J, with 4 bases in between. The CDR3: CASSPQHSGANVLTF. The CDR3 region has the DNA TGTGCCAGCTCACCACAGCACTCTGGGGCCAACGTCCTGACTTTC.

The chain links TRBV9 to TRBJ1-2, with D perhaps matching TRBD1 (6 bases). Trimming stripped 4 bases from V and 3 bases from J, with 16 bases between. This CDR3 is built from 15 residues. From germline, CDR1 is SGDLS and CDR2 YYNGEE. The CDR3 DNA reads as TGTGCCAGCAGCAATAGACCGGACAGCTACTATGGCTACACCTTC. Protein product: CASSNRPDSYYGYTF.

This clone showed up just a few times. This sequence joins TRBV5-5 and TRBJ2-5, with 11 nucleotides matching TRBD2. From germline, CDR1 is SGHKS and CDR2 YYEKEE (reference sequence). The CDR3 is made up of 14 amino acids. Trimming took 2 bases from V and 4 from J; bases not matched to a gene: 1. CDR3 protein: CASSFGLAGETQYF. DNA of the CDR3: TGTGCCAGCAGCTTCGGACTAGCGGGAGAGACCCAGTACTTC.